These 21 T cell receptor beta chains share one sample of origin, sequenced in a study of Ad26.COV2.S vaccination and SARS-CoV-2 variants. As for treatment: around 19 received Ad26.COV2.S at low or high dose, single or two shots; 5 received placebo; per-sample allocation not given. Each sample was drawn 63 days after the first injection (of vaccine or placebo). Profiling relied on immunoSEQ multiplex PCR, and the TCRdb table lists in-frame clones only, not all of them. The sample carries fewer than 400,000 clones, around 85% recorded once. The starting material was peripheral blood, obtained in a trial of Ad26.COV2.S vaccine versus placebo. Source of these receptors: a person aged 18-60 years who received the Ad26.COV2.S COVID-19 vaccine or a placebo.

The CDR3 DNA sequence: TGTGCCAGCAGCCCCGGAGGCTCCTACAATGAGCAGTTCTTC. Protein: CASSPGGSYNEQFF. V usage is TRBV7-9 and J usage is TRBJ2-1, with a tentative D call TRBD2 (5 bases). V was cut by 5 bases and J by 0 bases, with 8 bases left in between. Germline lookup yields CDR1 SEHNR and CDR2 FQNEAQ (reference sequence). The CDR3 is made up of 14 amino acids.

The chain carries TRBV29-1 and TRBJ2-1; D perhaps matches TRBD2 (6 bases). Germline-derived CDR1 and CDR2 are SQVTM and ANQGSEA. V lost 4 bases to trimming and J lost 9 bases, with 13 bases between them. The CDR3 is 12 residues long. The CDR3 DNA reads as TGCAGCGTTGTGGCGGGGTGGAGTGAGCAGTTCTTC. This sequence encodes CSVVAGWSEQFF.

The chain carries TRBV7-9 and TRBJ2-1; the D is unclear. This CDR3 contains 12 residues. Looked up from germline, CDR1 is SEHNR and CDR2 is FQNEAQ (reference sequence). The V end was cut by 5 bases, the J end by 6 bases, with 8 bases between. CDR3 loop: CASSVPGNEQFF. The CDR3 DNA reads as TGTGCCAGCAGCGTGCCGGGCAATGAGCAGTTCTTC. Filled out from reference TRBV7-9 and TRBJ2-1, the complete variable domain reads DTGVSQNPRHKITKRGQNVTFRCDPISEHNRLYWYRQTLGQGPEFLTYFQNEAQLEKSRLLSDRFSAERPKGSFSTLEIQRTEQGDSAMYLCASSVPGNEQFFGPGTRLTVL.

CDR3 residues: CASSEEYREGAYEQYF. CDR3 in DNA: TGTGCCAGCAGTGAAGAATATCGAGAGGGGGCCTACGAGCAGTACTTC. This chain uses TRBV6-1 with TRBJ2-7; possibly TRBD1 for D (6 bases). Per germline, CDR1 MNHNS and CDR2 SASEGT. V was pared by 1 base and J by 2 bases, with 15 bases between. This CDR3 region has 16 residues.

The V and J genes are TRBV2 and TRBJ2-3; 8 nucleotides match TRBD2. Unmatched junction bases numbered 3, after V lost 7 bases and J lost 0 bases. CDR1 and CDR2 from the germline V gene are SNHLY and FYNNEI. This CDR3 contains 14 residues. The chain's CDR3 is CASTSGFSTDTQYF. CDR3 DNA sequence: TGTGCCAGCACTAGCGGGTTTAGCACAGATACGCAGTATTTT.

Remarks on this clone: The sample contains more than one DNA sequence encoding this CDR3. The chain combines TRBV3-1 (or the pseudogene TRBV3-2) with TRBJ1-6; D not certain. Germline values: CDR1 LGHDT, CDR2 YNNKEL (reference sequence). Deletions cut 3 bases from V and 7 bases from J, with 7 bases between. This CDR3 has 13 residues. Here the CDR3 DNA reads TGTGCCAGCAGCCAGGGCGGAAATTCACCCCTCCACTTT. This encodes CASSQGGNSPLHF.

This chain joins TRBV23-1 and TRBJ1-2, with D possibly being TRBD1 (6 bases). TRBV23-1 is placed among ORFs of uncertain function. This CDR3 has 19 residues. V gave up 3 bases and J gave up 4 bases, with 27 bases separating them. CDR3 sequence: CASSHPPRALRDKSYGYTF. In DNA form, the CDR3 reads TGCGCCAGCAGTCATCCGCCGCGGGCACTACGGGACAAAAGCTATGGCTACACCTTC.

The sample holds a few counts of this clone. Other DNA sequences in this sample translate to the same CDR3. CDR3 in amino acids: CASSLEGSSYEQYF. The CDR3 DNA reads TGCGCCAGCAGCTTGGAGGGGAGCTCCTACGAGCAGTACTTC. V usage is TRBV5-1 and J usage is TRBJ2-7; D may be TRBD1 or TRBD2 (5 bases each). Germline V gene data show CDR1 as SGHRS and CDR2 as YFSETQ. V was shortened by 0 bases and J by 0 bases, with 7 bases between the two germline ends. The CDR3 runs to 14 residues.

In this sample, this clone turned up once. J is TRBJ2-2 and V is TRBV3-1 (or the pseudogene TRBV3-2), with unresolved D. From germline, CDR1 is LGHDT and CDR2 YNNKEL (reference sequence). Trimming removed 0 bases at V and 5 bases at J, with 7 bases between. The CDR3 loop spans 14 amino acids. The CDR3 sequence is CASSQDWATGELFF. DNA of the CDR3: TGTGCCAGCAGCCAAGATTGGGCAACCGGGGAGCTGTTTTTT.

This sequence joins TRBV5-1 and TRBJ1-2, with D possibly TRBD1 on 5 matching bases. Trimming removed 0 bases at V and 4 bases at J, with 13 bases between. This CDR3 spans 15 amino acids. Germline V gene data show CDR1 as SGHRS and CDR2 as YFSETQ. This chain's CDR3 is CASSLGGTGRYGYTF. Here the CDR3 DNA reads TGCGCCAGCAGCTTGGGGGGAACAGGCCGCTATGGCTACACCTTC. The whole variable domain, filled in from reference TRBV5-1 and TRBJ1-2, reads KAGVTQTPRYLIKTRGQQVTLSCSPISGHRSVSWYQQTPGQGLQFLFEYFSETQRNKGNFPGRFSGRQFSNSRSEMNVSTLELGDSALYLCASSLGGTGRYGYTFGSGTRLTVV.

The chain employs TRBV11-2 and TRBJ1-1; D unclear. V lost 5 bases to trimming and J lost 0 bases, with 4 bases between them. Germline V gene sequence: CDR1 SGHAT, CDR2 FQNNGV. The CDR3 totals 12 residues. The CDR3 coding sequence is TGTGCCAGCAGCCCCGTGAACACTGAAGCTTTCTTT. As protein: CASSPVNTEAFF. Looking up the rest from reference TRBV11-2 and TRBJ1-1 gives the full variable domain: EAGVAQSPRYKIIEKRQSVAFWCNPISGHATLYWYQQILGQGPKLLIQFQNNGVVDDSQLPKDRFSAERLKGVDSTLKIQPAKLEDSAVYLCASSPVNTEAFFGQGTRLTVV.

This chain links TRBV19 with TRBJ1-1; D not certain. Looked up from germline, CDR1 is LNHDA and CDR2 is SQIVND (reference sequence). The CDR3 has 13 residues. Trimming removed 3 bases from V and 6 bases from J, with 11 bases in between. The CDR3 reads CASSIHRYPEAFF. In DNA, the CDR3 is TGTGCCAGTAGTATTCACCGCTATCCTGAAGCTTTCTTT.

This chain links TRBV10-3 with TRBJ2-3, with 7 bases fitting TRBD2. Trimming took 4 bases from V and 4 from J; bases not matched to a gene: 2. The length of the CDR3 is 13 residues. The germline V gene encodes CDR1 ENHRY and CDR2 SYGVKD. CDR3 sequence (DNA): TGTGCCATCAGTGTCCTAGCGGCAGATACGCAGTATTTT. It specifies CAISVLAADTQYF.

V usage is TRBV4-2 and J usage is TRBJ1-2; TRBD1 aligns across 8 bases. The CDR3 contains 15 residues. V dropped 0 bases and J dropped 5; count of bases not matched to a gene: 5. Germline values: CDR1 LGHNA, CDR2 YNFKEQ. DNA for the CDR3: TGTGCCAGCAGCCAAGAAGGGGACAGGTATTATGGCTACACCTTC. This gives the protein CASSQEGDRYYGYTF.

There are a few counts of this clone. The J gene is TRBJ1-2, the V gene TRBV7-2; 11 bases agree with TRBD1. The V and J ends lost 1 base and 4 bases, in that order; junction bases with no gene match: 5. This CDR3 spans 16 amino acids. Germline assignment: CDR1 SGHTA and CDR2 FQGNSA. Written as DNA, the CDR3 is TGTGCCAGCAGCTTAGTGGGACAGGGGGAAGCCTATGGCTACACCTTC. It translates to CASSLVGQGEAYGYTF.

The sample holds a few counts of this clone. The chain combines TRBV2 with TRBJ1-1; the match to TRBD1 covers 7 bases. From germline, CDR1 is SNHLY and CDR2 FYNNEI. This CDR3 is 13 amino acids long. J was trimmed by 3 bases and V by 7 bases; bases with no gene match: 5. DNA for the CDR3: TGTGCCAGCAAAAGAGACAGGGACACTGAAGCTTTCTTT. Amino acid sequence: CASKRDRDTEAFF.

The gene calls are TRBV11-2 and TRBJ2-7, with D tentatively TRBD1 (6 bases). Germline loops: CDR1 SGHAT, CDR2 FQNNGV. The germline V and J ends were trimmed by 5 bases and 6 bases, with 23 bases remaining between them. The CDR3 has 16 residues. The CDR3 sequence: CASSRKDRSTYGEQYF. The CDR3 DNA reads TGTGCCAGCAGCCGAAAAGACAGGTCCACTTACGGCGAGCAGTACTTC.

The CDR3 DNA follows: TGTGCCAGCAGTGACCGACAGGGAGGCTATGGCTACACCTTC. The encoded protein is CASSDRQGGYGYTF. The chain employs TRBV6-6 and TRBJ1-2; 7 bases line up with TRBD1. The trim removed 5 bases at V and 4 bases at J, leaving 7 bases unmatched. The CDR3 is made up of 14 amino acids. Germline assignment: CDR1 MNHNY and CDR2 SVGAGI (reference sequence).

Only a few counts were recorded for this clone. CDR3 nucleotides: TGCGCCAGCAGCGCTCTACAGGGAAACACTGAAGCTTTCTTT. This sequence encodes CASSALQGNTEAFF. J is TRBJ1-1 and V is TRBV5-1, with D maybe TRBD1 (6 bases). V was trimmed by 4 bases and J by 2 bases, leaving 12 bases between them. Germline V gene lookup returns CDR1 SGHRS and CDR2 YFSETQ. The CDR3 runs to 14 residues.

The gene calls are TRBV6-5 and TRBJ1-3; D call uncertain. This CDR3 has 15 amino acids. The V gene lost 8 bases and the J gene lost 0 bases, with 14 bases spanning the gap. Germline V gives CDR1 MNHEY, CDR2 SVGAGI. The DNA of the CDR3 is TGTGCCAGCGCCCCGGGGAGTAGCTCTGGAAACACCATATATTTT. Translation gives CASAPGSSSGNTIYF.

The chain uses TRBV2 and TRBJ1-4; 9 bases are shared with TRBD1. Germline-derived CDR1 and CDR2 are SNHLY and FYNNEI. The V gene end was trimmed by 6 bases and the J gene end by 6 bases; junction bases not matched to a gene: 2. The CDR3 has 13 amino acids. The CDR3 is CASRGDRDEKLFF. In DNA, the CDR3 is TGTGCCAGCAGGGGGGACAGGGATGAAAAACTGTTTTTT.